The 28 T cell receptor beta chains given below trace back to one sample, sequenced in a study of read filtering for tumor transcriptome and immune sequencing. The library was built from roughly 400 ng RNA with molecular barcoded adaptors for alpha/delta and beta/gamma chains. TCRdb re-derived calls from the reads in MiXCR, one entry per CDR3 protein. The sample holds 75,000 to 95,000 distinct CDR3 sequences; 10% to 15% are singletons and the top ten take more than 13%. Sequencing used a population of CD138-negative cells sorted from bone marrow. All receptors derive from a donor older than 35 with multiple myeloma.

In this sample, this clonotype turned up many times. The chain is built from TRBV7-9 and TRBJ2-1, with 7 bases aligning to TRBD1. The trim removed 3 bases at V and 14 bases at J, leaving 7 bases unmatched. Germline lookup yields CDR1 SEHNR and CDR2 FQNEAQ (reference sequence). The CDR3 loop spans 12 amino acids. CDR3 nucleotide sequence: TGTGCCAGCAGCTTTCCCCGGGACAGCAAGTTCTTC. It is translated as CASSFPRDSKFF.

This clonotype occurred a few times. Since no conserved phenylalanine or tryptophan closes the CDR3, a read error is the likely cause. V and J are TRBV2 and TRBJ1-1, with a tentative D call TRBD1 (5 bases). The ends were cut back, 3 bases at V and 7 bases at J, with 9 bases in the middle. The length of the CDR3 is 12 residues. The germline gives CDR1 SNHLY, CDR2 FYNNEI. The CDR3, as DNA: TGTGCCAGCAGTGATCCGGGACGTGAAGCTTTCTTG. Translating gives CASSDPGREAFL.

As for this clonotype: Possible read error: a much larger clone is one base away. Since the CDR3 does not end with the conserved phenylalanine or tryptophan, this likely comes from a read error. In DNA, the CDR3 is TGTGCCAGCAGTTACGGGATAAACTACGAGCAGTACTCC. It yields the protein CASSYGINYEQYS. The V gene is TRBV6-5, the J gene TRBJ2-7; D gene ambiguous. The germline gives CDR1 MNHEY, CDR2 SVGAGI. The V gene lost 2 bases and the J gene lost 3 bases, with 8 bases spanning the gap. The CDR3 is 13 amino acids.

This clonotype came up a few times. This could be a read error, since a much larger clone is one nucleotide away. Because it lacks the conserved phenylalanine or tryptophan at the end, this CDR3 is likely a read error. This sequence joins TRBV29-1 and TRBJ2-2; tentatively, D is TRBD2 (6 bases). Germline assignment: CDR1 SQVTM and CDR2 ANQGSEA. This CDR3 comprises 14 residues. The germline V and J ends were trimmed by 3 bases and 4 bases, with 12 bases remaining between them. In DNA, the CDR3 is TGCAGCGTTGAGTCGCGGGATGCCACCGGGGAGCTGTTTTCT. This encodes CSVESRDATGELFS.

This clonotype was seen at least ten times. V is TRBV6-1 and J is TRBJ2-1, with 8 bases fitting TRBD2. The CDR3 covers 18 residues. Germline CDR1 is MNHNS and CDR2 is SASEGT. The V and J ends lost 4 bases and 6 bases, in that order; junction bases with no gene match: 17. CDR3 sequence reads: CASSAEAGDYRKGNEQFF. The CDR3 DNA sequence: TGTGCCAGCAGTGCGGAAGCGGGAGACTATAGGAAGGGCAATGAGCAGTTCTTC.

This clonotype has ten or more counts. The chain couples TRBV18 to TRBJ2-1, with TRBD2 matching 8 bases. V shed 5 bases, J shed 7 bases, and the junction held 7 bases outside the gene matches. Germline CDR1 KGHSH, CDR2 LQKENI. This CDR3 has 14 amino acids. CDR3 region: CASSISGTRNEQFF. In DNA, the CDR3 is TGTGCCAGCTCAATATCCGGGACTAGGAATGAGCAGTTCTTC.

The chain has TRBV10-3 and TRBJ1-1, with D unclear. CDR3 size: 13 residues. V gave up 2 bases and J gave up 3 bases, with 7 bases separating them. Germline V CDR1 and CDR2: ENHRY, SYGVKD. The CDR3 DNA reads as TGTGCCATCAGTGAGCGGTGGGACACTGAAGCTTTCTTT. It encodes CAISERWDTEAFF.

This clonotype came up many times. The chain links TRBV4-2 to TRBJ1-1, with D perhaps matching TRBD1 (6 bases). V was cut by 0 bases and J by 1 base, with 9 bases left in between. Germline V lookup: CDR1 LGHNA, CDR2 YNFKEQ. The length of the CDR3 is 15 residues. DNA for the CDR3: TGTGCCAGCAGCCAAGAAGGGACAAGGAACACTGAAGCTTTCTTT. Encoded protein: CASSQEGTRNTEAFF.

This clonotype is categorized as medium-sized. V and J are TRBV7-9 and TRBJ2-1; D is ambiguous. There are 15 residues in the CDR3. The V end lost 0 bases, the J end lost 6 bases, and 12 bases lay between the germline ends. In germline, CDR1 is SEHNR, CDR2 FQNEAQ (reference sequence). The CDR3 DNA reads TGTGCCAGCAGCTTAGCCCTAGGAGACTTCAATGAGCAGTTCTTC. As protein: CASSLALGDFNEQFF.

The chain is built from TRBV28 and TRBJ2-5, with 8 nucleotides matching TRBD2. The length of the CDR3 is 17 residues. CDR1 is MDHEN and CDR2 is SYDVKM in the germline V gene. V was clipped by 7 bases and J by 5 bases; unmatched bases: 18. The CDR3 nucleotides are TGTGCCAGCACTAAAAAGCCGCCTGGACTAGCCAGGGAGACCCAGTACTTC. This gives the protein CASTKKPPGLARETQYF.

V gene TRBV29-1 combines with J gene TRBJ2-1; TRBD1 aligns across 12 bases. The CDR3 is 14 residues long. Germline-derived CDR1 and CDR2 are SQVTM and ANQGSEA. V was pared by 8 bases and J by 13 bases, with 15 bases of the junction left unmatched. This chain's CDR3 is CSIVRDRGHGDQFF. CDR3 DNA: TGCAGCATTGTCCGGGACAGGGGGCATGGTGATCAGTTCTTC.

The V and J genes are TRBV12-3 or TRBV12-4 and TRBJ2-7, with D uncertain. The CDR3 loop spans 14 amino acids. The germline V and J ends were trimmed by 6 bases and 5 bases, with 17 bases remaining between them. For the CDR3, the DNA is TGTGCCAGCAGCAAAGATAGGGTTTCCCACGAGCAGTACTTC. This sequence encodes CASSKDRVSHEQYF.

This clonotype was recorded a few times. The chain employs TRBV7-2 and TRBJ2-4; no clear D. CDR3 length: 17 amino acids. Trimming left V 3 bases short and J 5 bases short, with 20 bases between. Germline assignment: CDR1 SGHTA and CDR2 FQGNSA. Written as DNA, the CDR3 is TGTGCCAGCAGCTTTTTGTTCGGTTGGCTTATGGAAAACATTCAGTACTTC. Its translation: CASSFLFGWLMENIQYF.

This chain uses TRBV19 with TRBJ1-2; D perhaps matches TRBD1 (6 bases). Germline CDR1 reads LNHDA; CDR2 reads SQIVND (reference sequence). Trimming shortened V by 3 bases and J by 4 bases, and 9 bases separated the two germline ends. This CDR3 comprises 13 residues. CDR3 region: CASSIGQRYGYTF. The DNA for the CDR3 is TGTGCCAGTAGTATCGGACAGCGCTATGGCTACACCTTC.

This clonotype was detected many times. This sequence joins TRBV29-1 and TRBJ2-1; 13 positions agree with TRBD2. The CDR3 is 16 amino acids. With 7 bases clipped from V and 0 bases from J, the junction kept 6 bases outside the gene matches. Germline lookup yields CDR1 SQVTM and CDR2 ANQGSEA. CDR3 loop: CSGTSGSYSSYNEQFF. CDR3 DNA sequence: TGCAGCGGGACTAGCGGGAGTTATAGCTCCTACAATGAGCAGTTCTTC.

This clonotype was picked up many times. This chain connects TRBV19 to TRBJ1-1; the D gene is possibly TRBD1 (5 bases). Trimming shortened V by 7 bases and J by 0 bases, and 12 bases separated the two germline ends. The CDR3 runs 14 residues. Per germline, CDR1 LNHDA and CDR2 SQIVND (reference sequence). The chain's CDR3 is CASNGGELNTEAFF. The CDR3 nucleotides read TGTGCCAGTAATGGGGGGGAACTGAACACTGAAGCTTTCTTT.

The sample holds many counts of this clonotype. This chain joins TRBV29-1 and TRBJ2-7; D not resolved. The CDR3 has 9 residues. Germline V gives CDR1 SQVTM, CDR2 ANQGSEA. CDR3 coding DNA: TGCAGAAGTTCCAGAGAGCAGTACTTC. Translation gives CRSSREQYF.

This clonotype was found many times. The rearrangement joins TRBV19 to TRBJ2-1; 12 bases align to TRBD2. The J segment lost 10 bases and the V segment lost 5 bases, leaving 9 bases of the junction unmatched. Germline CDR1 is LNHDA and CDR2 is SQIVND (reference sequence). This CDR3 contains 15 residues. CDR3 sequence: CASSATSGGAAEQFF. CDR3 bases: TGTGCCAGTAGTGCGACTAGCGGGGGCGCGGCGGAGCAGTTCTTC.

This clonotype was recorded a few times. The CDR3 DNA is TGTGCCAGCAGCTGGGACTACGGTGAGCAGTTCTTC. Protein product: CASSWDYGEQFF. This sequence joins TRBV7-9 and TRBJ2-1; 7 bases are shared with TRBD2. Trimming took 4 bases from V and 9 from J; bases not matched to a gene: 3. The CDR3 contains 12 residues. Looked up from germline, CDR1 is SEHNR and CDR2 is FQNEAQ (reference sequence).

This clonotype was observed many times. The V gene is TRBV29-1, the J gene TRBJ2-3; D is unclear. Trimming stripped 6 bases from V and 1 base from J, with 8 bases between. The CDR3 is made up of 12 amino acids. Germline loops: CDR1 SQVTM, CDR2 ANQGSEA. CDR3 sequence (DNA): TGCAGCGTAGAGGCCCGCACAGATACGCAGTATTTT. Protein product: CSVEARTDTQYF.

This clonotype was counted at least ten times. This chain links TRBV18 with TRBJ1-2, with no clear D. Looked up from germline, CDR1 is KGHSH and CDR2 is LQKENI. V shed 4 bases and J shed 4 bases, with 7 bases lying between them. The CDR3 extends over 12 amino acids. DNA for the CDR3: TGTGCCAGCTCACAGGACGCCTATGGCTACACCTTC. It specifies CASSQDAYGYTF.

This clonotype was counted ten times or more. The gene calls are TRBV5-5 and TRBJ2-1, with 8 bases that match TRBD2. V dropped 6 bases and J dropped 6; count of bases not matched to a gene: 5. The CDR3 spans 13 residues. The germline V gene encodes CDR1 SGHKS and CDR2 YYEKEE (reference sequence). DNA for the CDR3: TGTGCCAGCATCCTAGCGGGCTCCAATGAGCAGTTCTTC. Amino acids: CASILAGSNEQFF.

There are many counts of this clonotype. The V gene is TRBV6-5, the J gene TRBJ2-1; TRBD1 or TRBD2 may be the D gene (5 bases each). CDR1 and CDR2 from the germline V gene are MNHEY and SVGAGI. The CDR3 runs to 16 residues. The germline V and J ends were trimmed by 7 bases and 5 bases, with 21 bases remaining between them. The CDR3 region is CASTGAPIPENNEQFF. The CDR3 DNA is TGTGCCAGCACCGGGGCGCCCATCCCTGAGAACAATGAGCAGTTCTTC.

About this clonotype itself: Being one base from a much bigger clone, this may be a read error. The J gene is TRBJ2-7, the V gene TRBV2, with D possibly being TRBD2 (6 bases). CDR1 SNHLY and CDR2 FYNNEI come from the germline V gene. This CDR3 has 14 amino acids. With 11 bases removed from V and 6 bases from J, the gap between germline ends came to 23 bases. The chain's CDR3 is CAGNWGDPEGEQYF. The CDR3 DNA reads TGTGCCGGCAACTGGGGGGACCCCGAAGGCGAGCAGTACTTC.

The rearrangement uses TRBV28 and TRBJ2-1; tentatively, D is TRBD1 or TRBD2 (5 bases each). CDR1 is MDHEN, CDR2 SYDVKM, per germline. Deletions cut 5 bases from V and 6 bases from J, with 20 bases between. The CDR3 extends over 16 amino acids. This CDR3 reads CASSPPTIGTFNEQFF. The CDR3, as DNA: TGTGCCAGCAGTCCCCCGACTATCGGGACCTTCAATGAGCAGTTCTTC.

This clonotype appeared many times. V and J are TRBV21-1 and TRBJ2-7. TRBV21-1 is tagged as a pseudogene. This CDR3 spans 12 amino acids. CDR3 nucleotides: TGTGCCAGCAGCAAGAAGGTCGGGGAGCAGTACTTC. The encoded protein is CASSKKVGEQYF.

In this sample, this clonotype turned up many times. V gene TRBV6-2 or TRBV6-3 combines with J gene TRBJ2-1, with TRBD1 matching 7 bases. This CDR3 is 14 amino acids long. The J segment lost 4 bases and the V segment lost 5 bases, leaving 5 bases of the junction unmatched. CDR1 is MNHEY, CDR2 SVGEGT, per germline. Here the CDR3 reads CASSRQGTYNEQFF. CDR3 sequence (DNA): TGTGCCAGCAGTCGACAGGGAACATACAATGAGCAGTTCTTC.

This clonotype was seen ten or more times. The chain combines TRBV7-9 with TRBJ1-1; D ambiguous. Germline CDR1 is SEHNR and CDR2 is FQNEAQ (reference sequence). This CDR3 has 13 residues. V dropped 6 bases and J dropped 2 bases, with 10 bases sitting between them. CDR3 in amino acids: CASSYDGNTEAFF. The CDR3 region has the DNA TGTGCCAGCAGTTACGACGGTAACACTGAAGCTTTCTTT.